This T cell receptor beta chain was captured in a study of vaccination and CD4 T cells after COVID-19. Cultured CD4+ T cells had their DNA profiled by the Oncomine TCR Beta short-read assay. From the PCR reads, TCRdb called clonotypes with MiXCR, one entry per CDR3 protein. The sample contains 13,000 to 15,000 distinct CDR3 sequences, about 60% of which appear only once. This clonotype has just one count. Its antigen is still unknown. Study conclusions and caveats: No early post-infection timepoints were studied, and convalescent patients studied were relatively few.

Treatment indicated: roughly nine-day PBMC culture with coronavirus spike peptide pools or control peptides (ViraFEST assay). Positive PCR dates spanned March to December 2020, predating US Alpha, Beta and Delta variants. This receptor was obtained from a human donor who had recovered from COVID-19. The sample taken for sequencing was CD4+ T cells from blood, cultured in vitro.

The CDR3 DNA reads as TGCAGTGCTACTGGATCTGGAAACACCATATATTTT. This gives the protein CSATGSGNTIYF. The rearrangement uses TRBV20-1 and TRBJ1-3; no clear D. V was clipped by 4 bases and J by 1 base, with 5 bases between them. CDR1 is DFQATT, CDR2 SNEGSKA, per germline (reference sequence). This CDR3 has 12 residues.